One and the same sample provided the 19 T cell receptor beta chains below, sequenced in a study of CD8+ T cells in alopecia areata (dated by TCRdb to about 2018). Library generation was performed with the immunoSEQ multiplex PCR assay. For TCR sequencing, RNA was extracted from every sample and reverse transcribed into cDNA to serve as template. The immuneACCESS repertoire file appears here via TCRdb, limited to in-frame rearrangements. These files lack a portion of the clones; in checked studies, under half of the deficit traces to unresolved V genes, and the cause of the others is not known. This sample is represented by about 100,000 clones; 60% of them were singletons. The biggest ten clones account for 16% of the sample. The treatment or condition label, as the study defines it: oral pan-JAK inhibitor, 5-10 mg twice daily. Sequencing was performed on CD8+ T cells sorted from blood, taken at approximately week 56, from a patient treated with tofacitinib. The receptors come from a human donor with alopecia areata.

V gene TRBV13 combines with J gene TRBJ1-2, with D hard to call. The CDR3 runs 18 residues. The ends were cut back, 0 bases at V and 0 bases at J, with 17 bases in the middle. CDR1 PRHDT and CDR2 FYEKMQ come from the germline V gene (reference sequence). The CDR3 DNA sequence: TGTGCCAGCAGCTTAGGTGCAGGCCACTCGAAGGCTAACTATGGCTACACCTTC. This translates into CASSLGAGHSKANYGYTF.

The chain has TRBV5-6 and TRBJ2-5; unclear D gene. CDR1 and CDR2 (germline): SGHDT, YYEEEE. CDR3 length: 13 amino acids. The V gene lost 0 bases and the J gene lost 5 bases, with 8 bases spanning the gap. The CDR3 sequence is CASSLGGRETQYF. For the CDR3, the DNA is TGTGCCAGCAGCTTGGGGGGTCGGGAGACCCAGTACTTC.

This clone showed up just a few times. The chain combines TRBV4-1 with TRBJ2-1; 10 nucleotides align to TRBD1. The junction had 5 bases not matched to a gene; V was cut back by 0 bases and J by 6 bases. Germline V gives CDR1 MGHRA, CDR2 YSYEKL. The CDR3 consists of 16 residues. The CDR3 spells CASSQDRDRGFNEQFF. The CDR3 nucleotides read TGCGCCAGCAGCCAAGACCGGGACAGGGGCTTCAATGAGCAGTTCTTC.

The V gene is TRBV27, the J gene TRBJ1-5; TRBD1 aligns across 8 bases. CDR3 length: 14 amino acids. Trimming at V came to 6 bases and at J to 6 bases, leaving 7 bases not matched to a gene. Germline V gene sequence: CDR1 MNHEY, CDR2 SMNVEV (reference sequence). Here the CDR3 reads CASRRQGSIQPQHF. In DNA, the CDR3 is TGTGCCAGCAGACGACAGGGGTCGATTCAGCCCCAGCATTTT.

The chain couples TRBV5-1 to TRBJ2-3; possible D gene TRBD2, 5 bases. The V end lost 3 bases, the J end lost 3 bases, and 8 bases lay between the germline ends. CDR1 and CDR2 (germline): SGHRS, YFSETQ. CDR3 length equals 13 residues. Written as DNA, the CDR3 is TGCGCCAGCAGCTGGGCGGGTACAGATACGCAGTATTTT. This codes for CASSWAGTDTQYF. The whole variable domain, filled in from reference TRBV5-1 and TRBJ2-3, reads KAGVTQTPRYLIKTRGQQVTLSCSPISGHRSVSWYQQTPGQGLQFLFEYFSETQRNKGNFPGRFSGRQFSNSRSEMNVSTLELGDSALYLCASSWAGTDTQYFGPGTRLTVL.

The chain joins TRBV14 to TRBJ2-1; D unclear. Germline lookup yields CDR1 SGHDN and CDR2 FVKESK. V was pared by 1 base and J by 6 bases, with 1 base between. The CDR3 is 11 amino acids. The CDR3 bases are TGTGCCAGCAGCCAAGTCAATGAGCAGTTCTTC. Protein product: CASSQVNEQFF. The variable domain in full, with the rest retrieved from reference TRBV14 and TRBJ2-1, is EAGVTQFPSHSVIEKGQTVTLRCDPISGHDNLYWYRRVMGKEIKFLLHFVKESKQDESGMPNNRFLAERTGGTYSTLKVQPAELEDSGVYFCASSQVNEQFFGPGTRLTVL.

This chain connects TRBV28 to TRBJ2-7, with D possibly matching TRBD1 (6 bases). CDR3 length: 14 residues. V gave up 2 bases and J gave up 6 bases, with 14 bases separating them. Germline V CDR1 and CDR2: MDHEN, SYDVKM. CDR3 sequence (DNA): TGTGCCAGCAGTTTAGAGACAGGACGGTCCGAGCAGTACTTC. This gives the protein CASSLETGRSEQYF.

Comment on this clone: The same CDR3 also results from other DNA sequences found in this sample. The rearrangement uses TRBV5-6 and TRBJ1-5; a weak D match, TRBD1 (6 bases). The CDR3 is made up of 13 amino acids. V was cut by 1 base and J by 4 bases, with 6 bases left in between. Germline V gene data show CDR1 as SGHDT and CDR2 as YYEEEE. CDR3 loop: CASSLTGNQPQHF. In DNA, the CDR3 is TGTGCCAGCAGCTTGACAGGGAATCAGCCCCAGCATTTT.

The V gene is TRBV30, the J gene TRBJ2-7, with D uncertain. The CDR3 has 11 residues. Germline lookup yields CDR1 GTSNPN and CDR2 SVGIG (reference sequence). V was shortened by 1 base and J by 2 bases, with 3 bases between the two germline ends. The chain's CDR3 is CAWSEAYEQYF. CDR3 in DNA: TGTGCCTGGAGTGAAGCCTACGAGCAGTACTTC.

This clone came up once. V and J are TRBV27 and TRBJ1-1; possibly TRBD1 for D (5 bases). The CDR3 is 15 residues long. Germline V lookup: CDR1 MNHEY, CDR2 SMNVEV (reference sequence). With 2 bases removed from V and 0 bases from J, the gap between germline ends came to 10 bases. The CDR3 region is CASSLDRPMNTEAFF. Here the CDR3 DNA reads TGTGCCAGCAGTTTAGACAGACCCATGAACACTGAAGCTTTCTTT.

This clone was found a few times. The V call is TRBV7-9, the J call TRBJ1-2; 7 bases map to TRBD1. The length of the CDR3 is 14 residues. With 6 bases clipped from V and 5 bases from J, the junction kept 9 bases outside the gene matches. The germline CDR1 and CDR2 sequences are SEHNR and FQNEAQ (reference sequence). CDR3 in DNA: TGTGCCAGCAGGGGCCCAGGGGGGCCGTATGGCTACACCTTC. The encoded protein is CASRGPGGPYGYTF.

Here the CDR3 reads CASSLQPDQEDGELFF. CDR3 nucleotide sequence: TGTGCCAGCAGCTTACAACCGGACCAAGAGGACGGGGAGCTGTTTTTT. The chain couples TRBV27 to TRBJ2-2; D gene unclear. The CDR3 loop spans 16 amino acids. Germline lookup yields CDR1 MNHEY and CDR2 SMNVEV (reference sequence). Trimming cost V 6 bases and J 7 bases, with 21 bases left between them.

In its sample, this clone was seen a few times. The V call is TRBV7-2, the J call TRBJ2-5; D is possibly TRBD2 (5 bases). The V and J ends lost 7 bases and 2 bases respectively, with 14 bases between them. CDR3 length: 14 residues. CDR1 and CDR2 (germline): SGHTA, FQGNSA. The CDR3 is CASTPTWRQETQYF. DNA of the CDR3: TGTGCCAGCACCCCAACGTGGAGGCAAGAGACCCAGTACTTC.

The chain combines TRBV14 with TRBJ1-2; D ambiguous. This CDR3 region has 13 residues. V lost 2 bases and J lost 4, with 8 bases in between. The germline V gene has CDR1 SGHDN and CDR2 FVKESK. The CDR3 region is CASSQRTLYGYTF. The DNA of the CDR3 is TGTGCCAGCAGCCAACGGACGCTCTATGGCTACACCTTC.

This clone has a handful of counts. The CDR3 nucleotides are TGTGCCAGCAGCCCAGAGGTCACAGATACGCAGTATTTT. As protein: CASSPEVTDTQYF. The gene calls are TRBV7-9 and TRBJ2-3; D remains unclear. The V end lost 5 bases, the J end lost 2 bases, and 8 bases lay between the germline ends. The germline V gene has CDR1 SEHNR and CDR2 FQNEAQ (reference sequence). The CDR3 is 13 residues long.

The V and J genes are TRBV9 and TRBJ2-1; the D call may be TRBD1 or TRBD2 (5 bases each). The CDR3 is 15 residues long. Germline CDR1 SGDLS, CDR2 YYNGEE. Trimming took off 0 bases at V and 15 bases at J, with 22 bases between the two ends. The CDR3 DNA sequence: TGTGCCAGCAGCGTAGAGGGGAGATCGAGGGCGGACCGGTTCTTC. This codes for CASSVEGRSRADRFF.

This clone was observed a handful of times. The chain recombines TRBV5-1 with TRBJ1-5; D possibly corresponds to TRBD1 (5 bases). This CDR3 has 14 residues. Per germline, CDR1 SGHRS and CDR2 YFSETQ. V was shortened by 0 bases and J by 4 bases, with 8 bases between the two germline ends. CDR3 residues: CASSLDSGNQPQHF. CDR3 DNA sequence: TGCGCCAGCAGCTTGGATTCAGGGAATCAGCCCCAGCATTTT.

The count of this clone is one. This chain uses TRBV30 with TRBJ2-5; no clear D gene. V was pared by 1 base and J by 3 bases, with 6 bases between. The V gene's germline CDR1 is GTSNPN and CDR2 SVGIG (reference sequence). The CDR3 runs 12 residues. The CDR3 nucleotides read TGTGCCTGGAGTGGTACGGAAGAGACCCAGTACTTC. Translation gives CAWSGTEETQYF.

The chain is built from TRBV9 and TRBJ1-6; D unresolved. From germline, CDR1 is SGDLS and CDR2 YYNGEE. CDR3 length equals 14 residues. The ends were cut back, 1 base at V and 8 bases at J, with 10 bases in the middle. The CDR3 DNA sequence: TGTGCCAGCAGCGTATCTGACGGAGATTCACCCCTCCACTTT. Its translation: CASSVSDGDSPLHF.